Below, 12 T cell receptor beta chains from the same sample are listed, as sequenced in a study of shared clonotypes between healthy human individuals. In the naive CD8 group, cells lacked CD45RO and were positively selected for CCR7, so terminally differentiated effector memory CD45RA+ cells were left out. This table comes from immunoSEQ multiplex PCR, and its TCRdb copy is limited to in-frame clones, with some not included. The table includes around 2,100,000 clones, about 95% detected once. The specimen was naive CD8+ T cells sorted from blood. The source is a young man in good health.

This chain connects TRBV6-5 to TRBJ2-7; D possibly corresponds to TRBD1 (7 bases). The V gene's germline CDR1 is MNHEY and CDR2 SVGAGI. V lost 0 bases, J lost 3 bases, and 15 bases lay in between. CDR3 size: 16 residues. The CDR3 coding sequence is TGTGCCAGCAGTTACTCGGCGGGACAGAGATACTACGAGCAGTACTTC. This codes for CASSYSAGQRYYEQYF.

This clone appeared once. V gene TRBV11-1 combines with J gene TRBJ2-7, with D perhaps TRBD1 or TRBD2 (6 bases each). V lost 7 bases and J 0 bases, leaving 19 bases between the germline ends. This CDR3 has 16 residues. Germline CDR1 reads SGHAT; CDR2 reads FQDESV (reference sequence). The DNA of the CDR3 is TGTGCCAGCACCCCCACCCGGGGGCTAAGCTCCTACGAGCAGTACTTC. This gives the protein CASTPTRGLSSYEQYF.

The chain uses TRBV5-6 and TRBJ1-1; D call uncertain. The length of the CDR3 is 14 residues. Germline loops: CDR1 SGHDT, CDR2 YYEEEE. V shed 2 bases and J shed 0 bases, with 8 bases lying between them. In nucleotides, the CDR3 is TGTGCCAGCAGCTTCGACGGGATGAACACTGAAGCTTTCTTT. Its translation: CASSFDGMNTEAFF.

The chain couples TRBV9 to TRBJ1-5; a possible D gene is TRBD1 (5 bases). Germline CDR1 SGDLS, CDR2 YYNGEE. CDR3 length: 15 residues. The germline V and J ends were trimmed by 0 bases and 4 bases, with 11 bases remaining between them. This chain's CDR3 is CASSVESGSNQPQHF. The CDR3 DNA sequence: TGTGCCAGCAGCGTAGAGTCAGGGTCAAATCAGCCCCAGCATTTT.

The count of this clone is one. The chain carries TRBV27 and TRBJ2-5; D possibly corresponds to TRBD2 (6 bases). Germline-derived CDR1 and CDR2 are MNHEY and SMNVEV (reference sequence). Trimming pared 5 bases from V and 5 bases from J, leaving 21 bases between. This CDR3 has 16 amino acids. In nucleotides, the CDR3 is TGTGCCAGCAGTCCCCTCGGAGTGGGAGGCGGTGAGACCCAGTACTTC. It translates to CASSPLGVGGGETQYF.

This chain joins TRBV30 and TRBJ1-3; D is ambiguous. With 2 bases removed from V and 0 bases from J, the gap between germline ends came to 11 bases. The CDR3 is 15 amino acids. Germline V gives CDR1 GTSNPN, CDR2 SVGIG (reference sequence). Here the CDR3 reads CAWSYDGRSGNTIYF. Written as DNA, the CDR3 is TGTGCCTGGAGTTACGACGGCCGCTCTGGAAACACCATATATTTT.

This chain connects TRBV4-1 to TRBJ2-7; tentative D call: TRBD2 (6 bases). CDR3 length: 16 residues. CDR1 MGHRA and CDR2 YSYEKL come from the germline V gene. Deletions cut 3 bases from V and 2 bases from J, with 17 bases between. CDR3 bases: TGCGCCAGCAGCCAGGGAACGGGACTGATGGCCTACGAGCAGTACTTC. This codes for CASSQGTGLMAYEQYF.

V usage is TRBV7-9 and J usage is TRBJ2-1; 7 bases align to TRBD1. Germline lookup yields CDR1 SEHNR and CDR2 FQNEAQ (reference sequence). V trimming: 7 bases; J trimming: 6 bases; junction bases outside the gene matches: 6. This CDR3 spans 13 amino acids. CDR3 sequence reads: CASTLAGGNEQFF. In DNA form, the CDR3 reads TGTGCCAGCACCCTCGCAGGGGGCAATGAGCAGTTCTTC.

This chain joins TRBV19 and TRBJ1-5; D is uncertain. The CDR3 runs to 15 residues. Germline lookup yields CDR1 LNHDA and CDR2 SQIVND (reference sequence). Deletions cut 4 bases from V and 5 bases from J, with 15 bases between. CDR3 in amino acids: CASSRASSEYQPQHF. CDR3 DNA sequence: TGTGCCAGTAGTAGGGCCTCGTCAGAATATCAGCCCCAGCATTTT.

This clone was observed once. J is TRBJ2-5 and V is TRBV11-1; TRBD2 is a possible D gene (6 bases). The V gene's germline CDR1 is SGHAT and CDR2 FQDESV (reference sequence). V was clipped by 4 bases and J by 1 base, with 13 bases between them. CDR3 length: 15 amino acids. CDR3 nucleotide sequence: TGTGCCAGCAGCTCCCCAAATAGCGGCCAAGAGACCCAGTACTTC. As protein: CASSSPNSGQETQYF.

The chain carries TRBV4-3 and TRBJ1-1; D is ambiguous. The germline V and J ends were trimmed by 0 bases and 6 bases, with 14 bases remaining between them. Germline CDR1 and CDR2: LGHNA and YSLEER. The CDR3 extends over 15 amino acids. The CDR3 nucleotides read TGCGCCAGCAGCCAAGATTGGGGTGGCGGAGCTGAAGCTTTCTTT. Residues: CASSQDWGGGAEAFF.

The J gene is TRBJ1-1, the V gene TRBV4-1; 9 bases are shared with TRBD1. After removal of 3 bases from V and 8 bases from J, the junction contained 13 bases not matched to a gene. Germline CDR1 MGHRA, CDR2 YSYEKL. The CDR3 totals 16 residues. This chain's CDR3 is CASSHRDRDFRVEAFF. The CDR3 DNA follows: TGCGCCAGCAGCCACCGGGACAGGGATTTCCGAGTCGAAGCTTTCTTT.